The 11 T cell receptor beta chains reported below all come from one sample, sequenced in a study of blood T cell repertoires in COVID-19. Sequencing was performed with immunoSEQ multiplex PCR; in TCRdb, only in-frame clones are kept and a portion is missing. This table holds approximately 30,000 clones, around 87% found once. The sample was peripheral blood. The receptors here all came from a human donor in a cohort sampled during active COVID-19.

V and J are TRBV15 and TRBJ2-5; 9 bases line up with TRBD1. The CDR3 sequence is 15 residues long. The germline V gene encodes CDR1 LNHNV and CDR2 YYDKDF (reference sequence). With V trimmed by 2 bases and J by 3 bases, 4 bases remained unmatched. The CDR3 sequence: CATSRSRTGEETQYF. CDR3 DNA sequence: TGTGCCACCAGCAGATCTAGGACAGGGGAAGAGACCCAGTACTTC.

The J gene is TRBJ2-7, the V gene TRBV19, with D perhaps matching TRBD1 (5 bases). V lost 3 bases and J 5 bases, leaving 17 bases between the germline ends. The length of the CDR3 is 15 residues. The V gene's germline CDR1 is LNHDA and CDR2 SQIVND (reference sequence). The CDR3 is CASSIRTGKNHEQYF. CDR3 DNA: TGTGCCAGTAGTATTAGAACAGGAAAGAATCACGAGCAGTACTTC.

The rearrangement links TRBV6-2 or TRBV6-3 to TRBJ1-1; 7 positions agree with TRBD1. V shed 1 base and J 4 bases; nucleotides not matched to a gene: 6. Germline V CDR1 and CDR2: MNHEY, SVGEGT. The length of the CDR3 is 15 residues. CDR3 sequence (DNA): TGTGCCAGCAGTTACTTACAGGGGCGCAGCACTGAAGCTTTCTTT. Translation gives CASSYLQGRSTEAFF.

The chain employs TRBV5-1 and TRBJ2-1, with 7 bases that match TRBD2. V trimming: 0 bases; J trimming: 5 bases; junction bases outside the gene matches: 14. Germline loops: CDR1 SGHRS, CDR2 YFSETQ. This CDR3 spans 18 amino acids. CDR3 protein: CASSLGSASGGSHNEQFF. The CDR3 coding sequence is TGCGCCAGCAGCTTGGGGTCGGCATCGGGGGGATCCCACAATGAGCAGTTCTTC.

The sample holds a few counts of this clone. V usage is TRBV10-3 and J usage is TRBJ1-1; D might be TRBD1 (6 bases). The CDR3 contains 15 residues. Germline lookup yields CDR1 ENHRY and CDR2 SYGVKD. The ends were cut back, 0 bases at V and 5 bases at J, with 13 bases in the middle. This CDR3 is CAISESEAGATEAFF. The CDR3 nucleotides read TGTGCCATCAGTGAGTCAGAGGCAGGGGCTACTGAAGCTTTCTTT.

This rearrangement joins TRBV5-1 to TRBJ2-7; 7 bases fit TRBD1. Trimming cost V 4 bases and J 3 bases; bases outside gene matches: 13. The CDR3 has 16 amino acids. CDR1 and CDR2 from the germline V gene are SGHRS and YFSETQ. The CDR3 here is CASSLWTGTVLYEQYF. The CDR3 bases are TGCGCCAGCAGCCTATGGACCGGGACAGTTCTCTACGAGCAGTACTTC.

The genes are TRBV6-5 and TRBJ1-5, with D possibly TRBD1 on 6 matching bases. The germline V gene encodes CDR1 MNHEY and CDR2 SVGAGI. V lost 6 bases and J lost 2, with 11 bases in between. The CDR3 loop spans 14 amino acids. Here the CDR3 reads CASRGGGGNQPQHF. CDR3 in DNA: TGTGCCAGCAGAGGAGGGGGGGGCAATCAGCCCCAGCATTTT.

The rearrangement links TRBV4-1 to TRBJ1-2; D gene unclear. Germline CDR1 MGHRA, CDR2 YSYEKL. This CDR3 has 14 residues. Trimming shortened V by 1 base and J by 1 base, and 7 bases separated the two germline ends. The CDR3 DNA follows: TGCGCCAGCAGCCAAGGACTCCTTAACTATGGCTACACCTTC. Translation: CASSQGLLNYGYTF.

The chain is built from TRBV24-1 and TRBJ1-2; possible D gene TRBD1, 5 bases. CDR3 length equals 14 residues. V was cut by 4 bases and J by 1 base, with 9 bases left in between. Germline CDR1 KGHDR, CDR2 SFDVKD. The CDR3 DNA reads as TGTGCCACCAGTGACAGGGTCCTTAACTATGGCTACACCTTC. Translated, it gives CATSDRVLNYGYTF.

This chain joins TRBV27 and TRBJ2-7, with D unclear. Germline CDR1 MNHEY, CDR2 SMNVEV (reference sequence). The CDR3 is made up of 16 amino acids. V was pared by 5 bases and J by 5 bases, with 22 bases between. The CDR3 reads CASSPPVGTSRNEQYF. For the CDR3, the DNA is TGTGCCAGCAGTCCCCCCGTGGGCACCAGCAGGAACGAGCAGTACTTC.

The gene calls are TRBV7-9 and TRBJ2-3; a weak D match, TRBD1 (6 bases). There are 15 residues in the CDR3. Germline CDR1 reads SEHNR; CDR2 reads FQNEAQ (reference sequence). Trimming pared 6 bases from V and 0 bases from J, leaving 13 bases between. This CDR3 reads CASSRRGASTDTQYF. CDR3 nucleotide sequence: TGTGCCAGCAGTCGCAGGGGCGCTAGCACAGATACGCAGTATTTT.